This T cell receptor beta chain was documented in a study of shared clonotypes between healthy human individuals. Study-wide results and caveats: Against clonotypes common to all four donors, non-shared ones had lower generation probabilities.

As for this clone: Its target is unknown.

Per the study methods: Junction-only sequences produced by ImmunoSEQ had no quality scores, so filtering differed. Profiled with immunoSEQ multiplex PCR; TCRdb holds only in-frame clones, not every one. For V, J and clone size, that table is used; D and trimming come from the DNA. The data contain approximately 2.1 million clones, approximately 93% of them singletons. The CDR3 contains 16 residues. The germline CDR1 and CDR2 sequences are MNHEY and SMNVEV (reference sequence). V lost 1 base to trimming and J lost 1 base; unmatched junction nucleotides: 5. Sequenced: naive CD4+ T cells from PBMCs. Noted subset: CD45RA+ positively selected. The TCR was taken from a man between 18 and 35 years old in good health. Some clones in this sample may be carry-over from other donors' samples. J is TRBJ2-3 and V is TRBV27; 7 nucleotides line up with TRBD1. The chain's CDR3 is CASSLWGTARTDTQYF. In DNA, the CDR3 is TGTGCCAGCAGTTTATGGGGGACAGCTCGCACAGATACGCAGTATTTT.